This TCR beta chain was sequenced for a study of OX40 agonist ivuxolimab in advanced cancers. Trimming cost V 7 bases and J 7 bases, with 14 bases left between them. The CDR3 extends over 13 amino acids. In germline, CDR1 is SGHAT, CDR2 FQNNGV. This table comes from immunoSEQ multiplex PCR, and its TCRdb copy is limited to in-frame clones, with some not included. The sample shows 30,000 to 40,000 clones, approximately 90% of them seen only once. The chain has TRBV11-2 and TRBJ2-1; no reliable D call. The starting material was CD4+ or CD8+ T cells sorted from blood, obtained in a trial of the OX40 agonist ivuxolimab. The sequence was obtained from an adult with an advanced solid tumor such as melanoma, head and neck, liver or kidney cancer. In DNA form, the CDR3 reads TGTGCCAGCACCCTTTACCATGGGAATGAGCAGTTCTTC. Translated: CASTLYHGNEQFF.